This entry describes one T cell receptor (beta chain). In this sample, this clonotype turned up a few times. No antigen is known for it. Base quality data are lacking; no much larger clone is found one base away. V is pruned by 3 bases and J by 9 bases, leaving 11 bases of the junction without a gene match. The CDR3 numbers 15 residues from cysteine through phenylalanine. CDR3 DNA is the only sequence kept; it has 45 bases, read in frame from the first base. Sequencer: Illumina NovaSeq 6000. cDNA libraries for TCRalpha and TCRbeta were prepared by 5'RACE using constant-segment primers, with sample barcodes and unique molecular identifiers added. RNA was extracted from every sample with Trizol reagent. Libraries were amplified in two PCR steps, with a second sample barcode and Illumina TruSeq adapters added in the second step. The libraries were sequenced on an Illumina NovaSeq using 2 x 150 bp paired-end reads. In the source study's methods: With migec v1.2.7, reads were demultiplexed and then collapsed into UMI-guided consensus sequences. Using mixcr v2.1.11, UMI consensuses were aligned to TRA and TRB V and J templates and then assembled into clonotypes. A clonotype was counted as expanded or contracted only when both edgeR and NoisET called the clonotype significant, with the noise models trained on biological replicates. For edgeR calls, the thresholds were a false discovery rate-adjusted p below 0.01 and a log2 fold-change of 1. As an exploratory analysis of dynamics, PCA with hierarchical clustering was applied to max-normalized trajectories of the 1000 most abundant clonotypes. Separately sequenced CD4+ and CD8+ repertoires were used to assign the CD4 or CD8 phenotype of responding clones. Clones were called with MiXCR by TCRdb after fastp trimmed the public reads at Q25, and only in-frame beta chains were retained. Entries that share a CDR3 protein sequence are merged under the most common genes and DNA. The V and J calls here are based on TCRdb, not the publication. A total of around 450,000 distinct CDR3 sequences appear in this sample, 15% to 25% of them only once. Jointly, the top ten make up roughly 8.4% of the sample.

PBMCs were isolated by Ficoll-Paque density gradient centrifugation. The sample comes from a study of T-cell memory formation after mild COVID-19 (dated by TCRdb to the early 2020s). Study-wide context: TCR sequence clusters from the two donors were found to be largely donor specific. Two young, previously healthy adult volunteers made up the cohort, one male and one female. In a couple of donors, T-cell clones that expanded and contracted after mild COVID-19 were followed by sequencing TCRalpha and TCRbeta repertoires longitudinally.

Study-wide conclusions, independent of this receptor: Only a couple of mild cases were covered by the study, and larger cohorts that include severe cases with pre-infection samples were considered necessary. Clones that contracted from day 15 to 85 showed balanced CD4/CD8 phenotypes, whereas a second wave of clones that expanded from day 15 to 37 leaned towards CD4+. Some responding clones were detected in pre-infection memory, which suggested that pre-existing cross-reactive memory T cells had joined the SARS-CoV-2 response. Contracting CD4+ clones turned up mainly in the CM and EM memory subsets, whereas EMRA was where CD8+ clones were enriched. SARS-CoV-2 specificity was not confirmed for the second-wave clones peaking on day 37.

The sequencing input was PBMCs or a T cell subset sorted from them (not recorded which). The rearrangement combines TRBV12-3 or TRBV12-4 with TRBJ2-1; 7 middle bases align to TRBD2. This clonotype was obtained from an adult woman who had mild COVID-19 (a few samples of this study predate the infection). The sample titles of this study are shuffled in the database, so cell type and time point are left out; the donor was told from shared clones. The nucleotides read TGTGCCAGCAGTTTCTCTGGCGGGAGTGTATCTGAGCAGTTCTTC. It specifies CASSFSGGSVSEQFF.